Following are 14 T cell receptor beta chains from one sample sequenced in a study of control samples from healthy donors and cancer patients. Here immunoSEQ multiplex PCR was the method, and the copy in TCRdb shows in-frame clones only, minus some. The sample consists of 170,000 or so clones, around 92% of them appearing once. Sequencing used blood. These receptors were collected from a woman in her 40s in good health.

There are a few counts of this clone. The chain uses TRBV2 and TRBJ1-3; no firm D call. The V end was cut by 5 bases, the J end by 4 bases, with 12 bases between. CDR1 is SNHLY and CDR2 is FYNNEI in the germline V gene. The CDR3 spans 14 residues. This CDR3 reads CASSFQSTGNTIYF. DNA for the CDR3: TGTGCCAGCAGTTTCCAAAGTACAGGAAACACCATATATTTT.

The chain carries TRBV5-5 and TRBJ1-2; D is unresolved. The V end lost 4 bases, the J end lost 8 bases, and 12 bases lay between the germline ends. CDR3 length: 12 amino acids. Germline V gene sequence: CDR1 SGHKS, CDR2 YYEKEE (reference sequence). The CDR3 DNA reads as TGTGCCAGCAGCACCTCGCAGAAGGGCTACACCTTC. Amino acids: CASSTSQKGYTF.

This chain uses TRBV29-1 with TRBJ1-1; no definite D call. Trimming removed 5 bases at V and 0 bases at J, with 4 bases between. CDR3 length equals 11 residues. In germline, CDR1 is SQVTM, CDR2 ANQGSEA. CDR3 in DNA: TGCAGCGTTCTCATGAACACTGAAGCTTTCTTT. Translating it yields CSVLMNTEAFF.

The chain combines TRBV6-6 with TRBJ1-3; D remains unclear. Germline-derived CDR1 and CDR2 are MNHNY and SVGAGI (reference sequence). The CDR3 is 16 amino acids. Between the trimmed V and J ends, which lost 0 bases and 3 bases, there was a span of 12 bases. The DNA of the CDR3 is TGTGCCAGCAGTTACTCTAGGATGAAAGGTGGAAACACCATATATTTT. Its protein product is CASSYSRMKGGNTIYF.

This clone has just one count. The chain recombines TRBV15 with TRBJ1-2; weak D call: TRBD1 (5 bases). The CDR3 contains 15 residues. The germline V gene encodes CDR1 LNHNV and CDR2 YYDKDF (reference sequence). Trimming left V 1 base short and J 6 bases short, with 15 bases between. The chain's CDR3 is CATSRAPGGGNGYTF. For the CDR3, the DNA is TGTGCCACCAGCAGAGCTCCAGGTGGGGGGAATGGCTACACCTTC.

This chain joins TRBV4-1 and TRBJ1-1; TRBD1 is a possible D gene (5 bases). The CDR3 has 17 amino acids. Per the germline V gene, CDR1 is MGHRA and CDR2 is YSYEKL. The V gene lost 0 bases and the J gene lost 4 bases, with 18 bases spanning the gap. For the CDR3, the DNA is TGCGCCAGCAGCCAAGACGGGCGACCGCAGGGAGGCACTGAAGCTTTCTTT. Its translation is CASSQDGRPQGGTEAFF.

The CDR3 DNA reads TGTGCCAGCAGTTACTCGGGACCAGGAGCAGATACGCAGTATTTT. Translation gives CASSYSGPGADTQYF. The genes are TRBV6-5 and TRBJ2-3; the D call may be TRBD1 or TRBD2 (5 bases each). The CDR3 extends over 15 amino acids. Germline V gives CDR1 MNHEY, CDR2 SVGAGI. V was pared by 0 bases and J by 4 bases, with 11 bases between.

The genes are TRBV6-7 and TRBJ2-2; D gene unclear. TRBV6-7 is reported as an ORF; its role is uncertain. The CDR3 length is 9 residues. V gave up 9 bases and J gave up 6 bases, with 2 bases separating them. This CDR3 is CASAGELFF. CDR3 DNA sequence: TGTGCCAGTGCCGGGGAGCTGTTTTTT.

V is TRBV20-1 and J is TRBJ2-5, with unresolved D. V lost 3 bases and J 2 bases, leaving 10 bases between the germline ends. Germline V CDR1 and CDR2: DFQATT, SNEGSKA (reference sequence). This CDR3 contains 13 residues. The CDR3 DNA follows: TGCAGTGCTAGTAAGGTATATCAAGAGACCCAGTACTTC. Protein product: CSASKVYQETQYF.

This CDR3 reads CASSVDGTGYYEQYF. The CDR3 region has the DNA TGTGCCAGCAGCGTGGACGGGACAGGGTACTACGAGCAGTACTTC. V gene TRBV9 combines with J gene TRBJ2-7; the match to TRBD1 covers 9 bases. The J segment lost 3 bases and the V segment lost 2 bases, leaving 6 bases of the junction unmatched. This CDR3 has 15 amino acids. Germline CDR1 and CDR2: SGDLS and YYNGEE.

The chain couples TRBV29-1 to TRBJ1-2; perhaps TRBD1 as D (5 bases). Per the germline V gene, CDR1 is SQVTM and CDR2 is ANQGSEA. Trimming took 3 bases from V and 4 from J, leaving 12 bases between them. The CDR3 sequence is 13 residues long. The CDR3 protein is CSVEPTGGYGYTF. CDR3 nucleotides: TGCAGCGTTGAGCCCACGGGGGGCTATGGCTACACCTTC.

The chain is built from TRBV7-9 and TRBJ1-2; tentative D call: TRBD1 (5 bases). Germline V gene data show CDR1 as SEHNR and CDR2 as FQNEAQ (reference sequence). V lost 1 base, J lost 8 bases, and 14 bases lay in between. The CDR3 has 14 amino acids. In nucleotides, the CDR3 is TGTGCCAGCAGCTTAGGGACATTTATGGGGGGCTACACCTTC. Protein sequence: CASSLGTFMGGYTF.

V is TRBV3-1 (or the pseudogene TRBV3-2) and J is TRBJ1-1; D is undetermined. V shed 1 base and J shed 0 bases, with 15 bases lying between them. Germline-derived CDR1 and CDR2 are LGHDT and YNNKEL (reference sequence). The CDR3 extends over 17 amino acids. Written as DNA, the CDR3 is TGTGCCAGCAGCCAAGCGGGAGTCCGGTCCATGAACACTGAAGCTTTCTTT. This sequence encodes CASSQAGVRSMNTEAFF.

The V call is TRBV15, the J call TRBJ1-3; D is unclear. The germline CDR1 and CDR2 sequences are LNHNV and YYDKDF (reference sequence). CDR3 length: 13 amino acids. The V and J ends lost 1 base and 2 bases respectively, with 3 bases between them. In nucleotides, the CDR3 is TGTGCCACCAGCAGAGGGGCTGGAAACACCATATATTTT. Protein: CATSRGAGNTIYF.